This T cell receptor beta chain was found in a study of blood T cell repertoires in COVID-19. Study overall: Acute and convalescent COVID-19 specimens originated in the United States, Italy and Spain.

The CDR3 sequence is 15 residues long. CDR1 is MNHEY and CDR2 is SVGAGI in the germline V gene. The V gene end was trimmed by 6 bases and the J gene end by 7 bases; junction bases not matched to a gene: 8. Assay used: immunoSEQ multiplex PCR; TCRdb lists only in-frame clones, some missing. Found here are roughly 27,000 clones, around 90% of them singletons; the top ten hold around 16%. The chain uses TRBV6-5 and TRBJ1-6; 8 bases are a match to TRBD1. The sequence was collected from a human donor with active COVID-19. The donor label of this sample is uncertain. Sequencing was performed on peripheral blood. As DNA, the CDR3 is TGTGCCAGCAGCCCGACAGGGGTAGCGAATTCACCCCTCCACTTT. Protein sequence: CASSPTGVANSPLHF.